This record concerns one T cell receptor beta chain sequence. The antigen remains unidentified. This sample is drawn from a study of T cells after yellow fever vaccination. Study-wide results and limits: Clonotypes shared by both compartments, CD4 and CD8, made up a small share. Clones from primary vaccination mostly reappeared after the booster (96% CD4, 88% CD8).

V lost 3 bases and J lost 2, with 9 bases in between. Germline V gene lookup returns CDR1 SGHRS and CDR2 YFSETQ. This CDR3 has 13 amino acids. Making TCR cDNA involved 5'RACE template switching, which added UMIs and a universal primer site. TCRdb recomputed calls from the 5' RACE reads with MiXCR, one row per CDR3 protein. The sample lists 350,000 to 450,000 distinct CDR3 sequences, approximately 18% seen once, with roughly a sixth in the top ten. This TCR was sampled from a man younger than 35 who received the YFV17D yellow fever vaccine. This chain links TRBV5-1 with TRBJ2-7; the D gene is possibly TRBD2 (6 bases). This specimen was PBMCs, taken before the yellow fever booster vaccination. CDR3 residues: CASSSGVPYEQYF. CDR3 nucleotides: TGCGCCAGCAGCTCGGGGGTACCCTACGAGCAGTACTTC. The full variable domain, rest sourced from reference TRBV5-1 and TRBJ2-7, is KAGVTQTPRYLIKTRGQQVTLSCSPISGHRSVSWYQQTPGQGLQFLFEYFSETQRNKGNFPGRFSGRQFSNSRSEMNVSTLELGDSALYLCASSSGVPYEQYFGPGTRLTVT.